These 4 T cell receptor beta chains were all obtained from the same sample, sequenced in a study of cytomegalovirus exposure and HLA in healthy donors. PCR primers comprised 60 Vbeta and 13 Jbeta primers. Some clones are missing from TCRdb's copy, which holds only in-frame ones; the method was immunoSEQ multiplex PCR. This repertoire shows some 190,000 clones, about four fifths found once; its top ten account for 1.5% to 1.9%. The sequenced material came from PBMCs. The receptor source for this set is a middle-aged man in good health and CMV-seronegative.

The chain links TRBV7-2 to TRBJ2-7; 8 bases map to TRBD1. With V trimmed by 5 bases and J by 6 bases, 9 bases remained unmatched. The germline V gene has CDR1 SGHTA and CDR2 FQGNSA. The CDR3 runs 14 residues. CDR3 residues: CASSRTRQGSEQYF. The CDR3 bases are TGTGCCAGCAGCCGCACCAGACAGGGGTCCGAGCAGTACTTC.

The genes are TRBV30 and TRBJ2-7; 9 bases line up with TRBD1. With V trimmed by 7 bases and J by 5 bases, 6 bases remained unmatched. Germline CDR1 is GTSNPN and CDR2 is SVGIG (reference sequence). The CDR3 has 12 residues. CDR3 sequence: CASGQGVNEQYF. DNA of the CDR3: TGTGCCTCGGGACAGGGCGTGAACGAGCAGTACTTC.

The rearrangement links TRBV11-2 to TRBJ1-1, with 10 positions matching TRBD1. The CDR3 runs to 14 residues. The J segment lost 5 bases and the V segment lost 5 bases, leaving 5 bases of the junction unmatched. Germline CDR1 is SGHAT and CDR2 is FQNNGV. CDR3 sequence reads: CASSRTGGSTEAFF. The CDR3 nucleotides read TGTGCCAGCAGCCGGACAGGGGGAAGTACTGAAGCTTTCTTT.

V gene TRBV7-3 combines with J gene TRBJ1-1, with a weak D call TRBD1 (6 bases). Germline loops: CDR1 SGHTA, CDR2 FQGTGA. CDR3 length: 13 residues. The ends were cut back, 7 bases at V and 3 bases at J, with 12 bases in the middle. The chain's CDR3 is CASKLQGYTEAFF. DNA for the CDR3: TGTGCCAGCAAGCTACAGGGATACACTGAAGCTTTCTTT.